Listed below are T cell receptor beta chains from one sample, sequenced in a study of cytomegalovirus exposure and HLA in healthy donors. TCRdb's table, derived via immunoSEQ multiplex PCR, lists solely in-frame clones and lacks some. The sample gives 90,000 to 120,000 clones, more than 70% of which show up once; about 8% is in the top ten. Sample: PBMCs. Receptor source: a man aged 25 to 40 in good health and CMV-seronegative. Each CDR3 is given with its conserved first and last residue. The order of the fields is clone size, CDR3 length, V gene, J gene, D gene, CDR3 DNA, CDR3 protein. The D gene is left open where the match is weak. The listing skips clone size in some rows; elsewhere it reads once, few, many or a size class.

abundance: once
len: 17
v_gene: TRBV5-1
j_gene: TRBJ1-5
d_gene: .
CDR3nt: TGCGCCAGCAGCTTGGTTCCCGCGGACATATCCAATCAGCCCCAGCATTTT
CDR3aa: CASSLVPADISNQPQHF

abundance: once
len: 16
v_gene: TRBV6-1
j_gene: TRBJ1-5
d_gene: .
CDR3nt: TGTGCCAGCAGTGAAGAAATTGGAGGCAGCAATCAGCCCCAGCATTTT
CDR3aa: CASSEEIGGSNQPQHF

abundance: .
len: 13
v_gene: TRBV10-2
j_gene: TRBJ1-1
d_gene: .
CDR3nt: TGCGCCAGCAGTGGACAGAGGAACACTGAAGCTTTCTTT
CDR3aa: CASSGQRNTEAFF

abundance: .
len: 15
v_gene: TRBV5-1
j_gene: TRBJ1-1
d_gene: .
CDR3nt: TGCGCCAGCAGCTCGGACGGGGGACGGGACACTGAAGCTTTCTTT
CDR3aa: CASSSDGGRDTEAFF

abundance: .
len: 16
v_gene: TRBV19
j_gene: TRBJ2-7
d_gene: TRBD1
CDR3nt: TGTGCCAGTAGTGGTTCGGGACAGGGAGGTTTGAACGAGCAGTACTTC
CDR3aa: CASSGSGQGGLNEQYF

abundance: many
len: 15
v_gene: TRBV6-1
j_gene: TRBJ2-5
d_gene: TRBD2
CDR3nt: TGTGCCAGCAGTGTCGAAGCGGGGGGGCTGGAGACCCAGTACTTC
CDR3aa: CASSVEAGGLETQYF

abundance: .
len: 11
v_gene: TRBV2
j_gene: TRBJ1-5
d_gene: .
CDR3nt: TGTGCCAGCATTGGGGCCGCCCGATCACATTTT
CDR3aa: CASIGAARSHF

abundance: few
len: 12
v_gene: TRBV10-2
j_gene: TRBJ1-4
d_gene: .
CDR3nt: TGCGCCAGCAGTCACGGGGAGGAAAAACTGTTTTTT
CDR3aa: CASSHGEEKLFF

abundance: .
len: 14
v_gene: TRBV7-9
j_gene: TRBJ2-1
d_gene: TRBD2
CDR3nt: TGTGCCAGCAGCGAGACTAGCGGGAGAAATGAGCAGTTCTTC
CDR3aa: CASSETSGRNEQFF

abundance: once
len: 14
v_gene: TRBV27
j_gene: TRBJ2-5
d_gene: .
CDR3nt: TGTGCCAGCAGTTTATCGCAAAGGGGAGAGACCCAGTACTTC
CDR3aa: CASSLSQRGETQYF

abundance: once
len: 17
v_gene: TRBV28
j_gene: TRBJ2-2
d_gene: .
CDR3nt: TGTGCCAGCAGTTTACAGGGAGGAGTAAGCGCGACCGGGGAGCTGTTTTTT
CDR3aa: CASSLQGGVSATGELFF

abundance: .
len: 13
v_gene: TRBV28
j_gene: TRBJ1-1
d_gene: .
CDR3nt: TGTGCCAGCAGCCTACGGCGGGGGACTGAAGCTTTCTTT
CDR3aa: CASSLRRGTEAFF

abundance: once
len: 15
v_gene: TRBV7-9
j_gene: TRBJ2-3
d_gene: .
CDR3nt: TGTGCCAGCAGCCTCGCGGGTGCTAGCACAGATACGCAGTATTTT
CDR3aa: CASSLAGASTDTQYF

abundance: .
len: 15
v_gene: TRBV5-1
j_gene: TRBJ2-2
d_gene: .
CDR3nt: TGCGCCAGCAGCCCCGTTAGCGCACACACCGGGGAGCTGTTTTTT
CDR3aa: CASSPVSAHTGELFF

abundance: once
len: 15
v_gene: TRBV18
j_gene: TRBJ1-2
d_gene: TRBD1
CDR3nt: TGTGCCAGCTCACCACTAAGACAGGGTGACTATGGCTACACCTTC
CDR3aa: CASSPLRQGDYGYTF

abundance: few
len: 14
v_gene: TRBV30
j_gene: TRBJ1-2
d_gene: TRBD1
CDR3nt: TGTGCCTGGAATGACCCGGGACAGGGGGGTGGCTACACCTTC
CDR3aa: CAWNDPGQGGGYTF

abundance: .
len: 15
v_gene: TRBV5-6
j_gene: TRBJ2-7
d_gene: TRBD2
CDR3nt: TGTGCCAGCAGCCCATATAGCGGGAGCTCCTACGAGCAGTACTTC
CDR3aa: CASSPYSGSSYEQYF

abundance: few
len: 21
v_gene: TRBV10-2
j_gene: TRBJ1-1
d_gene: TRBD1
CDR3nt: TGCGCCAGCAGTGAGTACCCCACCGGGACAGGGAGAACACACATGAACACTGAAGCTTTCTTT
CDR3aa: CASSEYPTGTGRTHMNTEAFF

abundance: .
len: 16
v_gene: TRBV27
j_gene: TRBJ2-5
d_gene: TRBD2
CDR3nt: TGTGCCAGCAGTCCTAGGTGGCTAGCGGGACCAGAGACCCAGTACTTC
CDR3aa: CASSPRWLAGPETQYF

abundance: .
len: 16
v_gene: TRBV7-8
j_gene: TRBJ2-1
d_gene: .
CDR3nt: TGTGCCAGCAGCTTATCTTTGTCAGGCTCCTACAATGAGCAGTTCTTC
CDR3aa: CASSLSLSGSYNEQFF

abundance: .
len: 15
v_gene: TRBV6-5
j_gene: TRBJ2-7
d_gene: TRBD2
CDR3nt: TGTGCCAGCAGGGCGAGTAGCGGGGGATCCTACGAGCAGTACTTC
CDR3aa: CASRASSGGSYEQYF

abundance: .
len: 13
v_gene: TRBV30
j_gene: TRBJ2-7
d_gene: TRBD2
CDR3nt: TGTGCCTGGATTGCAAGCGGGGGGTACGAGCAGTACTTC
CDR3aa: CAWIASGGYEQYF